The 29 T cell receptor beta chains given below trace back to one sample, sequenced in a study of control samples from healthy donors and cancer patients. Clones were sequenced by immunoSEQ multiplex PCR, and TCRdb holds only the in-frame ones, with some missing. The profile shows 350,000 to 450,000 clones, around nine tenths of them singletons. The sample consisted of PBMCs. Receptors originate from a man aged 35-49 years with head and neck cancer.

V and J are TRBV19 and TRBJ1-5, with D maybe TRBD1 (5 bases). This CDR3 region has 16 residues. Germline values: CDR1 LNHDA, CDR2 SQIVND (reference sequence). Trimming shortened V by 3 bases and J by 0 bases, and 12 bases separated the two germline ends. The CDR3, as DNA: TGTGCCAGTAGTATTTGGTTGGGGGATAGCAATCAGCCCCAGCATTTT. This codes for CASSIWLGDSNQPQHF.

About this clone: The sample contains more than one DNA sequence encoding this CDR3. CDR3: CAIGGSGNTIYF. CDR3 in DNA: TGTGCCATCGGTGGATCCGGAAACACCATATATTTT. The chain joins TRBV10-3 to TRBJ1-3; D ambiguous. CDR1 is ENHRY and CDR2 is SYGVKD in the germline V gene. This CDR3 is 12 amino acids long. Trimming took 8 bases from V and 4 from J, leaving 9 bases between them.

The chain has TRBV28 and TRBJ1-2; D unclear. Germline V gene data show CDR1 as MDHEN and CDR2 as SYDVKM. The CDR3 length is 15 residues. Trimming shortened V by 10 bases and J by 2 bases, and 20 bases separated the two germline ends. DNA for the CDR3: TGTGCCATATTAGGGAAACAAACGACAAACTATGGCTACACCTTC. It yields the protein CAILGKQTTNYGYTF.

J is TRBJ1-1 and V is TRBV5-4; D possibly corresponds to TRBD1 (6 bases). V lost 5 bases and J lost 5, with 19 bases in between. Germline V gene sequence: CDR1 SGHNT, CDR2 YYREEE (reference sequence). The CDR3 spans 15 residues. The CDR3 DNA is TGTGCCAGCAGTCCTCGTACAGGGTCGGAAACTGAAGCTTTCTTT. It yields the protein CASSPRTGSETEAFF.

The gene calls are TRBV3-1 (or the pseudogene TRBV3-2) and TRBJ1-1, with D perhaps matching TRBD1 (6 bases). The CDR3 length is 16 residues. Trimming stripped 4 bases from V and 4 bases from J, with 19 bases between. Germline values: CDR1 LGHDT, CDR2 YNNKEL (reference sequence). The CDR3 nucleotides read TGTGCCAGCAGCCCAGGGGCCCAGGCCGAAGGCACTGAAGCTTTCTTT. Amino acids: CASSPGAQAEGTEAFF.

This chain uses TRBV19 with TRBJ1-1, with a tentative D call TRBD1 (5 bases). Germline values: CDR1 LNHDA, CDR2 SQIVND (reference sequence). CDR3 length: 14 residues. The V end was cut by 0 bases, the J end by 9 bases, with 14 bases between. The CDR3 region is CASSIDLDTAKAFF. CDR3 nucleotide sequence: TGTGCCAGTAGTATAGACCTGGACACAGCCAAAGCTTTCTTT.

The chain recombines TRBV7-9 with TRBJ2-7; D remains unclear. This CDR3 region has 11 residues. Trimming left V 2 bases short and J 5 bases short, with 4 bases between. Germline V gene lookup returns CDR1 SEHNR and CDR2 FQNEAQ (reference sequence). CDR3 amino acids: CASSLWDEQYF. DNA of the CDR3: TGTGCCAGCAGCTTATGGGACGAGCAGTACTTC.

This clone occurred a few times. J is TRBJ2-7 and V is TRBV12-3 or TRBV12-4; 8 bases agree with TRBD1. V shed 6 bases and J 4 bases; nucleotides not matched to a gene: 5. The CDR3 length is 13 residues. The DNA for the CDR3 is TGTGCCAGCAGCTTCGGGACAGGTTACGAGCAGTACTTC. It yields the protein CASSFGTGYEQYF.

CDR3 bases: TGCAGCGTTCATCTGGGGAACTATGGCTACACCTTC. This sequence encodes CSVHLGNYGYTF. This chain joins TRBV29-1 and TRBJ1-2; unclear D gene. Trimming removed 5 bases from V and 2 bases from J, with 9 bases in between. Germline V gene sequence: CDR1 SQVTM, CDR2 ANQGSEA. This CDR3 spans 12 amino acids.

This sequence joins TRBV11-2 and TRBJ2-1; D is unclear. The CDR3 is made up of 14 amino acids. Per the germline V gene, CDR1 is SGHAT and CDR2 is FQNNGV. V dropped 5 bases and J dropped 6 bases, with 14 bases sitting between them. CDR3 amino acids: CASSQRREVNEQFF. As DNA, the CDR3 is TGTGCCAGCAGCCAACGGAGAGAGGTCAATGAGCAGTTCTTC.

This chain connects TRBV5-1 to TRBJ2-7, with D maybe TRBD2 (5 bases). In germline, CDR1 is SGHRS, CDR2 YFSETQ. The CDR3 covers 12 residues. Trimming took 4 bases from V and 6 from J, leaving 11 bases between them. The CDR3 is CASSPGGGEQYF. The CDR3 nucleotides read TGCGCCAGCAGCCCCGGTGGAGGCGAGCAGTACTTC.

The rearrangement uses TRBV7-2 and TRBJ2-3, with TRBD2 matching over 13 bases. The V segment lost 5 bases and the J segment 5 bases; nucleotides outside the gene matches: 7. The CDR3 extends over 16 amino acids. Germline assignment: CDR1 SGHTA and CDR2 FQGNSA. The DNA for the CDR3 is TGTGCCAGCAGCCAAGGACTAGCGGGAGATGAAGATACGCAGTATTTT. Its protein is CASSQGLAGDEDTQYF.

The chain combines TRBV11-2 with TRBJ1-2; a weak D match, TRBD1 (5 bases). The CDR3 spans 14 residues. V was clipped by 5 bases and J by 6 bases, with 16 bases between them. CDR1 is SGHAT and CDR2 is FQNNGV in the germline V gene. CDR3 in DNA: TGTGCCAGCAGCCTGTCGCCCGGGGCAGATGGCTACACCTTC. This encodes CASSLSPGADGYTF. Variable domain in full (rest from reference TRBV11-2 and TRBJ1-2): EAGVAQSPRYKIIEKRQSVAFWCNPISGHATLYWYQQILGQGPKLLIQFQNNGVVDDSQLPKDRFSAERLKGVDSTLKIQPAKLEDSAVYLCASSLSPGADGYTFGSGTRLTVV.

The V and J genes are TRBV14 and TRBJ2-7; D may match TRBD1 or TRBD2 (5 bases each). V was cut by 0 bases and J by 0 bases, with 21 bases left in between. The germline gives CDR1 SGHDN, CDR2 FVKESK. The CDR3 is made up of 19 amino acids. CDR3 in DNA: TGTGCCAGCAGCCAAGATAGAACCGGGACCTTGTCTTTCTCCTACGAGCAGTACTTC. This sequence encodes CASSQDRTGTLSFSYEQYF.

The V and J genes are TRBV6-2 or TRBV6-3 and TRBJ1-2, with D possibly TRBD1 on 5 matching bases. Germline V gives CDR1 MNHEY, CDR2 SVGEGT. The length of the CDR3 is 15 residues. V lost 5 bases and J 4 bases, leaving 17 bases between the germline ends. CDR3 sequence (DNA): TGTGCCAGCAGTGGGCGGGGCACTGGCGGCTATGGCTACACCTTC. Its protein product is CASSGRGTGGYGYTF.

This chain links TRBV5-5 with TRBJ1-1; possibly TRBD1 for D (6 bases). Trimming took off 1 base at V and 0 bases at J, with 13 bases between the two ends. CDR3 length: 16 residues. The germline V gene has CDR1 SGHKS and CDR2 YYEKEE (reference sequence). The CDR3 region has the DNA TGTGCCAGCAGCTTGTTAGGGGGGTTCATGAACACTGAAGCTTTCTTT. Translation gives CASSLLGGFMNTEAFF.

The chain is built from TRBV4-1 and TRBJ2-2; 10 bases are a match to TRBD2. J was trimmed by 5 bases and V by 4 bases; bases with no gene match: 10. The CDR3 has 17 residues. Germline V gene data show CDR1 as MGHRA and CDR2 as YSYEKL. The CDR3 nucleotides are TGCGCCAGCAGCCTCGAGCGGGGGGGTGTGCGGACCGGGGAGCTGTTTTTT. Translated, it gives CASSLERGGVRTGELFF.

The V call is TRBV10-2, the J call TRBJ2-7, with a tentative D call TRBD1 (5 bases). With 7 bases removed from V and 2 bases from J, the gap between germline ends came to 18 bases. The CDR3 covers 15 residues. Germline lookup yields CDR1 WSHSY and CDR2 SAAADI. The CDR3 region has the DNA TGCGCCAGCATTGTGGGAAGTACAGGTACCTACGAGCAGTACTTC. Translating it yields CASIVGSTGTYEQYF.

V is TRBV15 and J is TRBJ2-5; 8 positions match TRBD2. The germline gives CDR1 LNHNV, CDR2 YYDKDF (reference sequence). The ends lost 5 bases at V and 5 bases at J; junction bases unmatched: 10. This CDR3 has 15 amino acids. CDR3 nucleotide sequence: TGTGCCACCAGCTCCCGGGAGGGAAGCCGGGAGACCCAGTACTTC. Residues: CATSSREGSRETQYF.

The rearrangement links TRBV10-3 to TRBJ1-5; no firm D call. Germline lookup yields CDR1 ENHRY and CDR2 SYGVKD. The CDR3 covers 15 residues. The ends were cut back, 0 bases at V and 0 bases at J, with 6 bases in the middle. CDR3 sequence: CAISESIDSNQPQHF. In DNA form, the CDR3 reads TGTGCCATCAGTGAGTCCATTGATAGCAATCAGCCCCAGCATTTT.

In its sample, this clone was seen once. The chain is built from TRBV28 and TRBJ2-1; tentatively, D is TRBD2 (5 bases). CDR1 and CDR2 (germline): MDHEN, SYDVKM. Trimming left V 6 bases short and J 3 bases short, with 15 bases between. This CDR3 spans 15 amino acids. CDR3 sequence reads: CASRTTSGFYNEQFF. CDR3 in DNA: TGTGCCAGCAGGACCACGTCGGGGTTCTACAATGAGCAGTTCTTC.

The CDR3 nucleotides read TGTGCCAGCAGTGTAAAAGCTGGACCCCAGCATTTT. Amino acids: CASSVKAGPQHF. The chain has TRBV2 and TRBJ1-5, with D uncertain. Germline CDR1 and CDR2: SNHLY and FYNNEI. With 4 bases removed from V and 10 bases from J, the gap between germline ends came to 11 bases. This CDR3 comprises 12 residues.

The rearrangement uses TRBV3-1 (or the pseudogene TRBV3-2) and TRBJ1-1, with D possibly matching TRBD1 (6 bases). CDR1 is LGHDT, CDR2 YNNKEL, per germline (reference sequence). This CDR3 region has 14 residues. V was cut by 0 bases and J by 6 bases, with 11 bases left in between. The DNA of the CDR3 is TGTGCCAGCAGCCAAGATACAGGGAAGGCTGAAGCTTTCTTT. It is translated as CASSQDTGKAEAFF.

The J gene is TRBJ2-1, the V gene TRBV4-3; 10 bases align to TRBD1. Germline V gives CDR1 LGHNA, CDR2 YSLEER. Germline trimming cut 1 base from V and 2 bases from J; bases unmatched to any gene: 5. The CDR3 runs to 17 residues. CDR3 in DNA: TGCGCCAGCAGCCAAGGAGCCGGGACAGGGGCCTACAATGAGCAGTTCTTC. Translating it yields CASSQGAGTGAYNEQFF.

About this clone itself: At the DNA level, this CDR3 is encoded by other sequences in the same sample as well. The chain couples TRBV5-1 to TRBJ1-5; D remains ambiguous. CDR3 length: 15 residues. V dropped 0 bases and J dropped 0 bases, with 7 bases sitting between them. Germline lookup yields CDR1 SGHRS and CDR2 YFSETQ. CDR3 coding DNA: TGCGCCAGCAGCTTGGACGGTTATAGCAATCAGCCCCAGCATTTT. Protein product: CASSLDGYSNQPQHF.

The chain has TRBV10-3 and TRBJ2-2; 14 bases map to TRBD2. CDR3 length equals 15 residues. Germline-derived CDR1 and CDR2 are ENHRY and SYGVKD. The trim removed 8 bases at V and 6 bases at J, leaving 5 bases unmatched. The DNA for the CDR3 is TGTGCCATCGGGGGACTAGCGGGAGTCCCCGGGGAGCTGTTTTTT. This gives the protein CAIGGLAGVPGELFF.

The chain is built from TRBV5-1 and TRBJ2-7; D possibly corresponds to TRBD2 (6 bases). The CDR3 extends over 14 amino acids. Trimming removed 6 bases from V and 7 bases from J, with 20 bases in between. CDR1 is SGHRS and CDR2 is YFSETQ in the germline V gene. The CDR3 loop reads CASKRASAVFEQYF. For the CDR3, the DNA is TGCGCCAGCAAGAGGGCTAGCGCCGTGTTTGAGCAGTACTTC. Together with reference TRBV5-1 and TRBJ2-7, the CDR3 gives the full variable domain: KAGVTQTPRYLIKTRGQQVTLSCSPISGHRSVSWYQQTPGQGLQFLFEYFSETQRNKGNFPGRFSGRQFSNSRSEMNVSTLELGDSALYLCASKRASAVFEQYFGPGTRLTVT.

This chain links TRBV7-9 with TRBJ1-1; possible D gene TRBD1, 6 bases. The CDR3 is made up of 13 amino acids. Germline V lookup: CDR1 SEHNR, CDR2 FQNEAQ (reference sequence). V shed 4 bases and J shed 4 bases, with 10 bases lying between them. This chain's CDR3 is CASSSGEGTEAFF. The CDR3 nucleotides are TGTGCCAGCAGCTCAGGGGAGGGCACTGAAGCTTTCTTT.

The gene calls are TRBV19 and TRBJ2-3; 9 bases are a match to TRBD2. V gave up 8 bases and J gave up 4 bases; unmatched junction bases: 7. This CDR3 spans 14 amino acids. Germline V gene lookup returns CDR1 LNHDA and CDR2 SQIVND (reference sequence). Written as DNA, the CDR3 is TGTGCCAGTTCCGGGACTAGCCCACCAGATACGCAGTATTTT. Translation gives CASSGTSPPDTQYF.